The entry below gives a single TCR beta chain sequence along with its context. The target antigen is unknown. The germline V and J ends were trimmed by 0 bases and 8 bases, with 14 bases remaining between them. Germline CDR1 is SGHDN and CDR2 is FVKESK. The length of the CDR3 is 16 residues. This specimen comes from a study of cytomegalovirus exposure and HLA in healthy donors. Study-level findings and limits: After further analysis at a later stage, 16,951 TCR beta sequences were associated with HLA alleles at 0.05 false discovery rate. In a later analysis, most CMV-associated TCR beta chains appeared HLA-restricted.

The PCR employed 60 Vbeta primers together with 13 Jbeta primers. Sequencing used immunoSEQ multiplex PCR; TCRdb keeps in-frame clones, though not all of them. The table records about 110,000 clones, 73% of them present only once. Material: PBMCs. The receptor comes from a man aged 35 to 55 in good health and CMV-seronegative. This chain uses TRBV14 with TRBJ1-6; D possibly corresponds to TRBD1 (6 bases). The CDR3 is CASSQDWAGEDSPLHF. DNA of the CDR3: TGTGCCAGCAGCCAAGATTGGGCAGGGGAAGATTCACCCCTCCACTTT.